These T cell receptor beta chains were read from a single sample in a study of T cell responses to AZD1222 COVID-19 vaccine. Here immunoSEQ multiplex PCR was the method, and the copy in TCRdb shows in-frame clones only, minus some. The table records over 95,000 clones, roughly 90% of them present only once. The input for sequencing was peripheral blood, taken on day 0 of AZD1222 vaccination. The receptors were sampled from an adult in good health. Both conserved end residues are part of each CDR3. Each record gives: J gene, D gene, V gene, clone size, CDR3 protein, CDR3 DNA. The D gene is left open where the match is weak. Not all rows give a size; the values are once, few, many and, for expanded clones, a class.

j_call: TRBJ2-2
d_call: TRBD1
v_call: TRBV28
clone_size: .
cdr3_aa: CASKTGVTTGELFF
cdr3_nt: TGTGCCAGCAAGACAGGGGTCACCACCGGGGAGCTGTTTTTT

j_call: TRBJ2-5
d_call: .
v_call: TRBV3-1/TRBV3-2
clone_size: .
cdr3_aa: CASSQVNWAAEETQYF
cdr3_nt: TGTGCCAGCAGCCAAGTTAACTGGGCAGCCGAAGAGACCCAGTACTTC

j_call: TRBJ1-4
d_call: .
v_call: TRBV5-6
clone_size: .
cdr3_aa: CASSLLGATNEKLFF
cdr3_nt: TGTGCCAGCAGCTTGTTAGGAGCAACTAATGAAAAACTGTTTTTT

j_call: TRBJ1-2
d_call: .
v_call: TRBV30
clone_size: .
cdr3_aa: CAWSDRTYGYTF
cdr3_nt: TGTGCCTGGAGTGACCGCACTTATGGCTACACCTTC

j_call: TRBJ2-2
d_call: .
v_call: TRBV5-1
clone_size: .
cdr3_aa: CASSLGQGYTGELFF
cdr3_nt: TGCGCCAGCAGCTTGGGGCAGGGGTACACCGGGGAGCTGTTTTTT

j_call: TRBJ1-2
d_call: .
v_call: TRBV5-4
clone_size: .
cdr3_aa: CASSSRASRYGYTF
cdr3_nt: TGTGCCAGCAGCTCCCGGGCTTCGCGCTATGGCTACACCTTC

j_call: TRBJ1-4
d_call: .
v_call: TRBV20-1
clone_size: .
cdr3_aa: CSASSVGRSNEKLFF
cdr3_nt: TGCAGTGCTAGTTCCGTGGGGCGCTCTAATGAAAAACTGTTTTTT

j_call: TRBJ1-1
d_call: TRBD1
v_call: TRBV6-5
clone_size: .
cdr3_aa: CASSLGQSTEAFF
cdr3_nt: TGTGCCAGCAGTTTGGGACAGTCGACTGAAGCTTTCTTT

j_call: TRBJ1-5
d_call: .
v_call: TRBV19
clone_size: .
cdr3_aa: CASSSDSGQPQHF
cdr3_nt: TGTGCCAGTAGTAGTGACAGTGGACAGCCCCAGCATTTT

j_call: TRBJ1-5
d_call: .
v_call: TRBV3-1/TRBV3-2
clone_size: .
cdr3_aa: CASSRDGRSNQPQHF
cdr3_nt: TGTGCCAGCAGCCGAGACGGTCGAAGCAATCAGCCCCAGCATTTT

j_call: TRBJ1-2
d_call: .
v_call: TRBV7-8
clone_size: .
cdr3_aa: CASSSTPYTF
cdr3_nt: TGTGCCAGCAGCTCGACCCCCTACACCTTC

j_call: TRBJ1-5
d_call: .
v_call: TRBV7-6
clone_size: .
cdr3_aa: CASSLETWQPQHF
cdr3_nt: TGTGCCAGCAGCTTAGAGACGTGGCAGCCCCAGCATTTT

j_call: TRBJ1-2
d_call: .
v_call: TRBV5-4
clone_size: .
cdr3_aa: CASTGGGDGYTF
cdr3_nt: TGTGCCAGCACTGGGGGAGGGGACGGCTACACCTTC

j_call: TRBJ2-1
d_call: .
v_call: TRBV7-2
clone_size: .
cdr3_aa: CASSSTRGLPYNEQFF
cdr3_nt: TGTGCCAGCAGCTCCACGCGGGGGCTACCCTACAATGAGCAGTTCTTC

j_call: TRBJ1-1
d_call: .
v_call: TRBV7-2
clone_size: .
cdr3_aa: CASSLALRGTEAFF
cdr3_nt: TGTGCCAGCAGCTTAGCGCTAAGAGGCACTGAAGCTTTCTTT

j_call: TRBJ1-5
d_call: TRBD1
v_call: TRBV5-1
clone_size: .
cdr3_aa: CASSLTQGVQPQHF
cdr3_nt: TGCGCCAGCAGCTTAACTCAGGGGGTTCAGCCCCAGCATTTT

j_call: TRBJ2-2
d_call: TRBD1
v_call: TRBV5-1
clone_size: .
cdr3_aa: CASSLPQGVVNTGELFF
cdr3_nt: TGCGCCAGCAGCTTGCCACAGGGGGTCGTGAACACCGGGGAGCTGTTTTTT

j_call: TRBJ1-2
d_call: .
v_call: TRBV6-5
clone_size: .
cdr3_aa: CASSYSTRNYGYTF
cdr3_nt: TGTGCCAGCAGTTACTCGACACGGAACTATGGCTACACCTTC

j_call: TRBJ2-7
d_call: TRBD2
v_call: TRBV5-4
clone_size: .
cdr3_aa: CASSLGITSGGFEQYF
cdr3_nt: TGTGCCAGCAGCTTGGGTATAACTAGCGGGGGTTTCGAGCAGTACTTC

j_call: TRBJ2-1
d_call: .
v_call: TRBV5-6
clone_size: .
cdr3_aa: CASSLGIGGGPYNEQFF
cdr3_nt: TGTGCCAGCAGCTTGGGAATTGGTGGGGGGCCCTACAATGAGCAGTTCTTC

j_call: TRBJ2-1
d_call: .
v_call: TRBV19
clone_size: .
cdr3_aa: CASKDYNEQFF
cdr3_nt: TGTGCCAGTAAAGACTACAATGAGCAGTTCTTC

j_call: TRBJ2-7
d_call: .
v_call: TRBV15
clone_size: .
cdr3_aa: CATSSDRRNEQYF
cdr3_nt: TGTGCCACCAGCAGCGACAGGCGGAACGAGCAGTACTTC

j_call: TRBJ1-2
d_call: TRBD1
v_call: TRBV7-9
clone_size: .
cdr3_aa: CASSTQGDSDGYTF
cdr3_nt: TGTGCCAGCAGCACTCAGGGGGACAGCGATGGCTACACCTTC

j_call: TRBJ1-5
d_call: .
v_call: TRBV28
clone_size: .
cdr3_aa: CASSLRGGDARQPQHF
cdr3_nt: TGTGCCAGCAGTCTTCGGGGAGGGGACGCACGTCAGCCCCAGCATTTT

j_call: TRBJ2-7
d_call: .
v_call: TRBV6-2/TRBV6-3
clone_size: .
cdr3_aa: CASSYSLANYEQYF
cdr3_nt: TGTGCCAGCAGTTACTCTCTAGCTAACTACGAGCAGTACTTC

j_call: TRBJ2-5
d_call: TRBD1
v_call: TRBV25-1
clone_size: few
cdr3_aa: CASSGDRGRRHETQYF
cdr3_nt: TGTGCCAGCAGTGGGGACAGGGGGCGGCGCCATGAGACCCAGTACTTC

j_call: TRBJ2-7
d_call: .
v_call: TRBV6-5
clone_size: .
cdr3_aa: CASSRGRDLRLGQYF
cdr3_nt: TGTGCCAGCAGTCGAGGGCGTGACTTACGCCTCGGGCAGTACTTC

j_call: TRBJ1-1
d_call: .
v_call: TRBV7-2
clone_size: .
cdr3_aa: CASRRTPMNTEAFF
cdr3_nt: TGTGCCAGCAGACGGACACCCATGAACACTGAAGCTTTCTTT

j_call: TRBJ2-1
d_call: TRBD2
v_call: TRBV28
clone_size: once
cdr3_aa: CATSSGGTSYYNEQFF
cdr3_nt: TGTGCCACCTCATCGGGAGGGACTTCATACTACAATGAGCAGTTCTTC

j_call: TRBJ1-6
d_call: .
v_call: TRBV6-2/TRBV6-3
clone_size: .
cdr3_aa: CASSYRAESPLHF
cdr3_nt: TGTGCCAGCAGTTACAGGGCGGAGTCACCCCTCCACTTT

j_call: TRBJ1-5
d_call: .
v_call: TRBV27
clone_size: .
cdr3_aa: CATRAAPNQPQHF
cdr3_nt: TGTGCCACCCGGGCGGCTCCTAATCAGCCCCAGCATTTT

j_call: TRBJ1-2
d_call: .
v_call: TRBV6-6
clone_size: .
cdr3_aa: CASNKGPRDYGYTF
cdr3_nt: TGTGCCAGCAACAAGGGGCCCAGGGACTATGGCTACACCTTC

j_call: TRBJ2-2
d_call: TRBD2
v_call: TRBV19
clone_size: .
cdr3_aa: CASSRGGTPGELFF
cdr3_nt: TGTGCCAGTAGTCGGGGGGGCACTCCCGGGGAGCTGTTTTTT

j_call: TRBJ1-2
d_call: TRBD1
v_call: TRBV5-1
clone_size: .
cdr3_aa: CASSLVDPGGRGYTF
cdr3_nt: TGCGCCAGCAGCTTGGTCGATCCAGGGGGCAGAGGCTACACCTTC

j_call: TRBJ1-1
d_call: .
v_call: TRBV4-1
clone_size: .
cdr3_aa: CASSQDLPVNTEAFF
cdr3_nt: TGCGCCAGCAGCCAAGATCTCCCGGTGAACACTGAAGCTTTCTTT

j_call: TRBJ1-2
d_call: .
v_call: TRBV10-2
clone_size: .
cdr3_aa: CASSEGRANYGYTF
cdr3_nt: TGCGCCAGCAGTGAGGGACGAGCTAACTATGGCTACACCTTC

j_call: TRBJ1-1
d_call: .
v_call: TRBV9
clone_size: .
cdr3_aa: CASSVEGQNTEAFF
cdr3_nt: TGTGCCAGCAGCGTAGAGGGCCAGAACACTGAAGCTTTCTTT

j_call: TRBJ1-6
d_call: TRBD1
v_call: TRBV5-1
clone_size: .
cdr3_aa: CASSSGQGGNSPLHF
cdr3_nt: TGCGCCAGCAGCTCTGGACAGGGGGGAAATTCACCCCTCCACTTT

j_call: TRBJ2-1
d_call: TRBD1
v_call: TRBV2
clone_size: .
cdr3_aa: CASSPPGTGVNEQFF
cdr3_nt: TGTGCCAGCAGCCCGCCTGGGACAGGGGTCAATGAGCAGTTCTTC

j_call: TRBJ2-2
d_call: TRBD2
v_call: TRBV2
clone_size: .
cdr3_aa: CASSEIWGGTGELFF
cdr3_nt: TGTGCCAGCAGTGAAATCTGGGGGGGCACCGGGGAGCTGTTTTTT

j_call: TRBJ2-1
d_call: .
v_call: TRBV5-5
clone_size: .
cdr3_aa: CASSLGQGGDEQFF
cdr3_nt: TGTGCCAGCAGCTTGGGTCAGGGGGGCGATGAGCAGTTCTTC

j_call: TRBJ1-5
d_call: TRBD1
v_call: TRBV19
clone_size: .
cdr3_aa: CASSMRGTGGNQPQHF
cdr3_nt: TGTGCCAGTAGTATGAGAGGGACAGGGGGCAATCAGCCCCAGCATTTT

j_call: TRBJ1-2
d_call: .
v_call: TRBV7-2
clone_size: .
cdr3_aa: CASSKGGHNYGYTF
cdr3_nt: TGTGCCAGCAGTAAGGGGGGCCATAACTATGGCTACACCTTC

j_call: TRBJ2-7
d_call: .
v_call: TRBV27
clone_size: .
cdr3_aa: CASSLSSPTGYEQYF
cdr3_nt: TGTGCCAGCAGTTTATCGAGTCCTACAGGCTACGAGCAGTACTTC

j_call: TRBJ2-7
d_call: .
v_call: TRBV2
clone_size: .
cdr3_aa: CASTKGGGVTYEQYF
cdr3_nt: TGTGCCAGCACCAAAGGGGGCGGGGTGACCTACGAGCAGTACTTC